These 14 T cell receptor beta chains were all obtained from the same sample, sequenced in a study of blood T cell repertoires in COVID-19. Repertoires were generated with immunoSEQ multiplex PCR, while TCRdb's copy carries only in-frame clones and drops some. This sample has over 55,000 clones, with 87% found just once. The specimen sequenced was peripheral blood. The receptor set was obtained from a man aged 45-60 years with active COVID-19.

The sample holds one count of this clone. The rearrangement uses TRBV19 and TRBJ2-7, with 12 bases that match TRBD2. Germline V gene sequence: CDR1 LNHDA, CDR2 SQIVND (reference sequence). J was trimmed by 2 bases and V by 5 bases; bases with no gene match: 1. This CDR3 has 14 amino acids. The chain's CDR3 is CASSWTSGTYEQYF. As DNA, the CDR3 is TGTGCCAGTAGTTGGACTAGCGGGACCTACGAGCAGTACTTC.

This clone came up a few times. The rearrangement links TRBV9 to TRBJ2-1; TRBD1 agrees at 9 bases. The J segment lost 5 bases and the V segment lost 4 bases, leaving 7 bases of the junction unmatched. The germline gives CDR1 SGDLS, CDR2 YYNGEE. The CDR3 runs 15 residues. The CDR3 reads CASSSRDRAHNEQFF. In nucleotides, the CDR3 is TGTGCCAGCAGCTCCCGGGACAGGGCCCACAATGAGCAGTTCTTC.

The CDR3 DNA sequence: TGTGCCAGCAGCGCCGGACTGACCTCTGGGGCCAACGTCCTGACTTTC. Translating gives CASSAGLTSGANVLTF. V is TRBV9 and J is TRBJ2-6; D may be TRBD2 (5 bases). This CDR3 is 16 amino acids long. Germline V gives CDR1 SGDLS, CDR2 YYNGEE. The V end lost 3 bases, the J end lost 0 bases, and 10 bases lay between the germline ends.

This rearrangement joins TRBV5-1 to TRBJ2-5, with TRBD2 matching over 12 bases. V trimming: 3 bases; J trimming: 2 bases; junction bases outside the gene matches: 2. There are 15 residues in the CDR3. Germline V CDR1 and CDR2: SGHRS, YFSETQ. CDR3 sequence reads: CASSWGTSGQETQYF. The CDR3 nucleotides are TGCGCCAGCAGCTGGGGGACTAGCGGGCAAGAGACCCAGTACTTC.

The chain employs TRBV5-1 and TRBJ2-3, with a tentative D call TRBD1 (5 bases). Trimming took 6 bases from V and 2 from J, leaving 16 bases between them. From germline, CDR1 is SGHRS and CDR2 YFSETQ. The CDR3 has 15 amino acids. The CDR3 DNA reads TGCGCCAGCACCGTGCAGGGTCAGAACACAGATACGCAGTATTTT. Translating it yields CASTVQGQNTDTQYF.

The chain couples TRBV4-3 to TRBJ2-7; D is ambiguous. CDR3 length: 13 amino acids. The ends were cut back, 2 bases at V and 7 bases at J, with 12 bases in the middle. The germline V gene has CDR1 LGHNA and CDR2 YSLEER. The CDR3 region has the DNA TGCGCCAGCAGCCAAATCCGCGAGGTTGAGCAGTACTTC. Residues: CASSQIREVEQYF.

The J gene is TRBJ1-1, the V gene TRBV5-1; 7 bases are shared with TRBD1. From germline, CDR1 is SGHRS and CDR2 YFSETQ. Losses at the gene ends were 4 bases for V and 1 base for J; bases not matched to a gene: 4. CDR3 length: 14 residues. DNA for the CDR3: TGCGCCAGCAGCCCGGGACAGCCGAACACTGAAGCTTTCTTT. Its protein product is CASSPGQPNTEAFF.

V usage is TRBV4-1 and J usage is TRBJ1-5; a possible D gene is TRBD1 (6 bases). The CDR3 has 15 amino acids. Trimming took off 3 bases at V and 3 bases at J, with 12 bases between the two ends. Germline lookup yields CDR1 MGHRA and CDR2 YSYEKL. The CDR3 DNA follows: TGCGCCAGCAGCCAGCTGACAGGTATCAATCAGCCCCAGCATTTT. Residues: CASSQLTGINQPQHF.

The V and J genes are TRBV4-3 and TRBJ1-4; 10 bases are shared with TRBD1. The CDR3 has 15 amino acids. V dropped 2 bases and J dropped 6; count of bases not matched to a gene: 3. In germline, CDR1 is LGHNA, CDR2 YSLEER. The CDR3 coding sequence is TGCGCCAGCAGCCAAAATGGACAGGGGGATGAAAAACTGTTTTTT. Translation gives CASSQNGQGDEKLFF.

This clone was counted only a few times. The chain carries TRBV19 and TRBJ1-5; D is unclear. Germline V CDR1 and CDR2: LNHDA, SQIVND (reference sequence). The V end was cut by 3 bases, the J end by 5 bases, with 8 bases between. The length of the CDR3 is 13 residues. This chain's CDR3 is CASSIGGDQPQHF. In DNA, the CDR3 is TGTGCCAGTAGTATCGGCGGGGATCAGCCCCAGCATTTT.

This clone has a single count. The chain is built from TRBV5-6 and TRBJ2-3, with TRBD2 identical over 9 bases. The germline V gene has CDR1 SGHDT and CDR2 YYEEEE. CDR3 length: 15 residues. V lost 4 bases to trimming and J lost 6 bases; unmatched junction nucleotides: 9. The CDR3 DNA reads as TGTGCCAGCAGCCCCGGCGGACTAGCGTTTGATACGCAGTATTTT. Its protein product is CASSPGGLAFDTQYF.

The rearrangement links TRBV27 to TRBJ2-7; 8 nucleotides agree with TRBD2. Germline V CDR1 and CDR2: MNHEY, SMNVEV (reference sequence). This CDR3 is 16 amino acids long. The junction had 9 bases not matched to a gene; V was cut back by 3 bases and J by 2 bases. CDR3 sequence reads: CASSFWSGGGTYEQYF. For the CDR3, the DNA is TGTGCCAGCAGTTTCTGGTCCGGGGGGGGGACCTACGAGCAGTACTTC.

The rearrangement joins TRBV5-6 to TRBJ2-6; 9 bases line up with TRBD1. V trimming: 4 bases; J trimming: 0 bases; junction bases outside the gene matches: 2. The CDR3 is 16 residues long. Germline assignment: CDR1 SGHDT and CDR2 YYEEEE. CDR3 region: CASSPTGGSGANVLTF. CDR3 in DNA: TGTGCCAGCAGCCCGACAGGGGGCTCTGGGGCCAACGTCCTGACTTTC.

The rearrangement joins TRBV19 to TRBJ2-1, with 10 bases identical to TRBD2. This CDR3 has 16 residues. The junction had 16 bases not matched to a gene; V was cut back by 9 bases and J by 8 bases. The germline CDR1 and CDR2 sequences are LNHDA and SQIVND (reference sequence). Here the CDR3 DNA reads TGTGCCAGCCGAGATGTAAGCGGGAGGGCCGGCGATGAGCAGTTCTTC. It specifies CASRDVSGRAGDEQFF.